This is a list of T cell receptor beta chains from one sample in a study of T cell clones after liver transplantation. Libraries were prepared by immunoSEQ multiplex PCR; TCRdb keeps only in-frame clonotypes and omits some of them. The table records approximately 8,800 clones, almost 80% of them present only once. The source material was CD8+ T cells from blood, sampled before liver transplant. The receptors come from a human donor who received a liver transplant. CDR3s include the opening cysteine and the closing phenylalanine or tryptophan. The D gene is left open where the match is weak. Clone size is given for some rows only: seen once, a few or many times, or a class if the clone is expanded.

V	size	J	D	DNA	CDR3
TRBV27	.	TRBJ2-1	TRBD2	TGTGCCACCAGGACTAGCGGGAGTAGGAATGAGCAGTTCTTC	CATRTSGSRNEQFF
TRBV19	.	TRBJ2-1	TRBD1	TGTGCCAGTACCGAGGGGGCCGACAATGAGCAGTTCTTC	CASTEGADNEQFF
TRBV5-1	few	TRBJ2-7	.	TGCGCCAGCAGCTTGCGCCCGTGGGAGCAGTACTTC	CASSLRPWEQYF
TRBV6-5	.	TRBJ2-7	.	TGTGCCAGCAGTAAACTACAGGTTCCCTACGAGCAGTACTTC	CASSKLQVPYEQYF
TRBV7-9	.	TRBJ1-4	.	TGTGCCAGCAGCTTAGCACCCGGTGAAAAACTGTTTTTT	CASSLAPGEKLFF
TRBV30	few	TRBJ1-6	.	TGTGCCTGGAGTGAAGGGGAGTATTCACCCCTCCACTTT	CAWSEGEYSPLHF
TRBV7-9	.	TRBJ1-2	.	TGTGCCAGCAGCGCTTCGCTGGCAGATGGCTACACCTTC	CASSASLADGYTF
TRBV7-9	.	TRBJ2-5	.	TGTGCCAGCAGCTCCCCTGCGTACCAAGAGACCCAGTACTTC	CASSSPAYQETQYF
TRBV18	.	TRBJ2-3	.	TGTGCCAGCTCACCACAGGCGGGGGCCCACGCGGATACGCAGTATTTT	CASSPQAGAHADTQYF
TRBV27	.	TRBJ2-7	TRBD2	TGTGCCAGCAGTTCCCGCGGGACTAGCGATTACGAGCAGTACTTC	CASSSRGTSDYEQYF
TRBV5-4	few	TRBJ2-7	.	TGTGCCAGCAGCTTGGGGGTTAGCTCCTACGAGCAGTACTTC	CASSLGVSSYEQYF
TRBV7-2	few	TRBJ2-7	TRBD1	TGTGCCAGCAGCGAACCAAACAGGGGGCTAGGGTATGACGAGCAGTACTTC	CASSEPNRGLGYDEQYF
TRBV12-5	.	TRBJ2-2	.	TGTGCTAGTGGACTACAGGGAATGAACACCGGGGAGCTGTTTTTT	CASGLQGMNTGELFF
TRBV4-1	.	TRBJ1-5	.	TGCGCCAGCAGCCAAGTTCATCCCACCAATCAGCCCCAGCATTTT	CASSQVHPTNQPQHF
TRBV11-3	.	TRBJ2-1	TRBD2	TGTGCCAGCAGCTTAGATCGGGCGGGAGGGAGATACAATGAGCAGTTCTTC	CASSLDRAGGRYNEQFF
TRBV9	.	TRBJ1-2	.	TGTGCCAGCAGCGGCAGGGTTCGTCGGTATGGCTACACCTTC	CASSGRVRRYGYTF
TRBV18	once	TRBJ2-7	.	TGTGCCAGCTCACCAAGAGCAGGGGTGGTCTACGAGCAGTACTTC	CASSPRAGVVYEQYF
TRBV5-6	.	TRBJ2-7	TRBD1	TGTGCCAGCAGCCCGCGGGACAGGGGCTACGAGCAGTACTTC	CASSPRDRGYEQYF
TRBV7-9	.	TRBJ2-2	TRBD2	TGTGCCGTCCCCTCGGGGCTAGCGGGAATTACGAACACCGGGGAGCTGTTTTTT	CAVPSGLAGITNTGELFF
TRBV19	.	TRBJ2-7	TRBD1	TGTGCCAGTAGTGGGGGACAGGGGTTATCCTACGAGCAGTACTTC	CASSGGQGLSYEQYF
TRBV27	.	TRBJ2-3	TRBD2	TGTGCCAGCACTCCGACTAGCGGGAGCGGTACAGATACGCAGTATTTT	CASTPTSGSGTDTQYF
TRBV5-3	.	TRBJ2-7	TRBD2	TGTGCCAGCAGCTTAGCTCTAGCGGGTTGGTACGAGCAGTACTTC	CASSLALAGWYEQYF
TRBV11-2	.	TRBJ2-7	.	TGTGCCAGCAGCTTAGATTCGCGCGAGCAGTACTTC	CASSLDSREQYF
TRBV4-1	few	TRBJ1-1	.	TGCGCCAGCAGCCTACCCGTAGGGGGGAGTGTTTTT	CASSLPVGGSVF
TRBV9	few	TRBJ1-1	.	TGTGCCAGCAGCCTCATTGGGGGAGGCACTGAAGCTTTCTTT	CASSLIGGGTEAFF
TRBV6-6	.	TRBJ2-7	TRBD1	TGTGCCAGCAGCACCGGGACAGGCTTCAACGAGCAGTACTTC	CASSTGTGFNEQYF
TRBV10-3	.	TRBJ1-2	.	TGTGCCATCGCAGGTGGGGGCGATGGCTACACCTTC	CAIAGGGDGYTF
TRBV11-3	.	TRBJ2-3	.	TGTGCCAGCAGCTTAGGTATGGGTACGCAGTATTTT	CASSLGMGTQYF
TRBV6-5	.	TRBJ2-2	.	TGTGCCAGCAGTTACATCCAGGGAGCCCTCGGGGAGCTGTTTTTT	CASSYIQGALGELFF
TRBV23-1	.	TRBJ2-7	.	TGCGCCAGCAGTACCCCGAGGGGCGGGAACGAGCAGTACTTC	CASSTPRGGNEQYF
TRBV2	.	TRBJ2-7	TRBD2	TGTGCCAGCATCATCTGGGGGACTAGCGGGGAAGAGCAGTACTTC	CASIIWGTSGEEQYF
TRBV4-3	.	TRBJ2-1	TRBD2	TGCGCCAGCAGCCAAGATTGGGGGGAAAGCGGGGTTTACAATGAGCAGTTCTTC	CASSQDWGESGVYNEQFF
TRBV30	.	TRBJ2-1	.	TGTGCCTGGAGAGTCCGACAGAAGCAGTTCTTC	CAWRVRQKQFF
TRBV9	.	TRBJ2-2	.	TGTGCCAGCAGCGTCCCGCAAAAGACAGGGAACACCGGGGAGCTGTTTTTT	CASSVPQKTGNTGELFF
TRBV28	.	TRBJ2-1	.	TGTGCCAGCAGTTTAGGGGGAAGTGAGCAGTTCTTC	CASSLGGSEQFF
TRBV30	few	TRBJ1-1	.	TGTGCCTGGAGTGTCGGCCCGTACACTGAAGCTTTCTTT	CAWSVGPYTEAFF
TRBV30	.	TRBJ2-7	TRBD2	TGTGCCTGGAGTGTACTGGCAGGATCGCCTAGCGGACCTTCCTACGAGCAGTACTTC	CAWSVLAGSPSGPSYEQYF
TRBV27	.	TRBJ1-5	TRBD1	TGTGCCAGCAGTGTCCCCCCAGGGGGGGACAATCAGCCCCAGCATTTT	CASSVPPGGDNQPQHF
TRBV28	.	TRBJ2-2	.	TGTGCCAGCACCAGGAACACCGGGGAGCTGTTTTTT	CASTRNTGELFF
TRBV19	.	TRBJ2-3	TRBD1	TGTGCCAGCTTCTCCGGACAGGGCACAGATACGCAGTATTTT	CASFSGQGTDTQYF
TRBV6-9	.	TRBJ1-2	.	TGTGCCGCGGTAGGGGGGCCGGATGGCTACACCTTC	CAAVGGPDGYTF
TRBV7-2	large	TRBJ2-3	.	TGTGCCAGCAGCTTAGGGGGACTCTCAGATACGCAGTATTTT	CASSLGGLSDTQYF
TRBV11-3	.	TRBJ2-1	TRBD1	TGTGCCAGCAGCTTACACAGGGGGCCCTTCAATGAGCAGTTCTTC	CASSLHRGPFNEQFF
TRBV27	.	TRBJ2-7	.	TGTGCCAGCAGTTTAGGCCACGAGCAGTACTTC	CASSLGHEQYF